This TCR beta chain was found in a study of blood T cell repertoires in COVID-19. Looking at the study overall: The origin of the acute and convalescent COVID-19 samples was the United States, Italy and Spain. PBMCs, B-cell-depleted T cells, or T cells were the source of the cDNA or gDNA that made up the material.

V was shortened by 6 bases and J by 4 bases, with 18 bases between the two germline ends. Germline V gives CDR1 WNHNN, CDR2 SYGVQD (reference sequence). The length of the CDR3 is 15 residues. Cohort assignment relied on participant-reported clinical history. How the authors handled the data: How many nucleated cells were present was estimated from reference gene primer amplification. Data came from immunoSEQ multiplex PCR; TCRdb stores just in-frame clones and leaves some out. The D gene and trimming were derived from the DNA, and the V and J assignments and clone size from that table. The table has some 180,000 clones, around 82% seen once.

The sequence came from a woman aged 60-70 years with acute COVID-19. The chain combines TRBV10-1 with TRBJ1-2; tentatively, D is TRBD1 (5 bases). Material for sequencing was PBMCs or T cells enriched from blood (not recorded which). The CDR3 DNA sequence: TGCGCCAGCAGCCCCGCGGGGGTAGACGGCTATGGCTACACCTTC. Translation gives CASSPAGVDGYGYTF.